This TCR beta chain was recorded in a study of T cells in Graves' hyperthyroidism and ophthalmopathy. General study findings and limits: The model made its ophthalmopathy prediction, and onset followed a median approximately six months later.

This clonotype was detected ten times or more. Its antigen remains unidentified. The CDR3 runs to 17 residues. Germline values: CDR1 SGHRS, CDR2 YFSETQ. Trimming at V came to 4 bases and at J to 2 bases, leaving 9 bases not matched to a gene. Hyperthyroidism in the patients, aged 18 to 65, was newly diagnosed and under 2 months in duration. The investigators amplified TCR beta CDR3 regions from RNA transcripts. First-round RT-PCR of the TCR CDR3 relied on the HTBI primer set. TCRdb ran MiXCR on the multiplex PCR reads and lists one entry per CDR3 protein. Of about 270,000 distinct CDR3 sequences listed, less than 30% are singletons.

V is TRBV5-1 and J is TRBJ2-6; the match to TRBD1 covers 7 bases. The sequencing sample was made of blood. The sequence was obtained from a middle-aged man with Graves' hyperthyroidism that later progressed to Graves' ophthalmopathy. The CDR3 sequence: CASSVLPGTAGANVLTF. The CDR3 DNA reads as TGCGCCAGCAGCGTCCTACCCGGGACAGCTGGGGCCAACGTCCTGACTTTC.